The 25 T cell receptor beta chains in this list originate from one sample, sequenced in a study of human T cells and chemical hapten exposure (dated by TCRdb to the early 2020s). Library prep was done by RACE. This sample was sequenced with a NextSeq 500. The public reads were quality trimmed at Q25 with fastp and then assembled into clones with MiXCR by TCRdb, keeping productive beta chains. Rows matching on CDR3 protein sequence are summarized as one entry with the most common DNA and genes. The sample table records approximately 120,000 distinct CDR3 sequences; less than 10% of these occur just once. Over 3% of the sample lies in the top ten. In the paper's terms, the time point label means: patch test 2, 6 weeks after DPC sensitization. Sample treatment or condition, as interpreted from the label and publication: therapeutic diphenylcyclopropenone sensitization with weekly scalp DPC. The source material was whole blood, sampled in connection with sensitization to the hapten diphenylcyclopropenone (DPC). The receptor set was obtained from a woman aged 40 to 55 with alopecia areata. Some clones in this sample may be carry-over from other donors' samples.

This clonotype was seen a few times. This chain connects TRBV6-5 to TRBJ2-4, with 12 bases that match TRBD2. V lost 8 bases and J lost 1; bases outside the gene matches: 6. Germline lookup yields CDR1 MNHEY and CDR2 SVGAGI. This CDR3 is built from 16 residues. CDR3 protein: CASALTSGGAKNIQYF. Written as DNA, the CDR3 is TGTGCCAGCGCACTAACTAGCGGGGGGGCCAAAAACATTCAGTACTTC.

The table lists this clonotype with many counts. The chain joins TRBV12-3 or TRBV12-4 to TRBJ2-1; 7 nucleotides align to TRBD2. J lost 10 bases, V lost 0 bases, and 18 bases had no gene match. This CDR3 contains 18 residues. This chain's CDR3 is CASSLAPVIAGLFKEQFF. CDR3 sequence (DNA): TGTGCCAGCAGTTTAGCCCCGGTAATAGCGGGCCTTTTTAAAGAGCAGTTCTTC.

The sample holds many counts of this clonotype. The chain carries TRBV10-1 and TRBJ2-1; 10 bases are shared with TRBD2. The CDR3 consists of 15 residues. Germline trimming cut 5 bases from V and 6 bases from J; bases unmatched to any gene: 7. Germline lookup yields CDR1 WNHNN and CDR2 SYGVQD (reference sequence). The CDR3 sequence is CASSNLAGVCNEQFF. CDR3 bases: TGCGCCAGCAGTAATCTAGCGGGGGTTTGCAATGAGCAGTTCTTC.

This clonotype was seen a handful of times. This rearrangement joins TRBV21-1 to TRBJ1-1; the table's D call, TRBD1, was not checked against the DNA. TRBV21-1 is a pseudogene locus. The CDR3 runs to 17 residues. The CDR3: CASSKEVCGQANTEAFF. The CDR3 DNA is TGTGCCAGCAGCAAAGAAGTGTGTGGACAGGCGAACACTGAAGCTTTCTTT.

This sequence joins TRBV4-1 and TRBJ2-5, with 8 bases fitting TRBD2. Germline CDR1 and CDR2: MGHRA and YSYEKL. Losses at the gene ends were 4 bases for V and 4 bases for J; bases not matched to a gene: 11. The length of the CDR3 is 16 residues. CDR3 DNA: TGCGCCAGCAGCCTCAAAGGGCGGGGGGCCGGAGAGACCCAGTACTTC. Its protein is CASSLKGRGAGETQYF.

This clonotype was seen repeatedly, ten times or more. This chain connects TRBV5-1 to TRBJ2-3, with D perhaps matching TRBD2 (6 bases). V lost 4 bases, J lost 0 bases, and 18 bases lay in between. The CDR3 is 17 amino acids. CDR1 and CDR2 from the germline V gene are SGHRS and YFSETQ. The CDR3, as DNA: TGCGCCAGCAGCGCGAGCGGGTCTCGCACTAGCACAGATACGCAGTATTTT. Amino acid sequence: CASSASGSRTSTDTQYF.

The CDR3 region has the DNA TGTGCCAGCAGCCAAGCCGGGCAGGGAGCTAACTATGGCTACACCTTC. It is translated as CASSQAGQGANYGYTF. The chain couples TRBV14 to TRBJ1-2; D is possibly TRBD1 (5 bases). CDR3 length: 16 residues. The germline V gene encodes CDR1 SGHDN and CDR2 FVKESK. Trimming removed 1 base at V and 0 bases at J, with 12 bases between. The full variable domain, completed using reference TRBV14 and TRBJ1-2, is EAGVTQFPSHSVIEKGQTVTLRCDPISGHDNLYWYRRVMGKEIKFLLHFVKESKQDESGMPNNRFLAERTGGTYSTLKVQPAELEDSGVYFCASSQAGQGANYGYTFGSGTRLTVV.

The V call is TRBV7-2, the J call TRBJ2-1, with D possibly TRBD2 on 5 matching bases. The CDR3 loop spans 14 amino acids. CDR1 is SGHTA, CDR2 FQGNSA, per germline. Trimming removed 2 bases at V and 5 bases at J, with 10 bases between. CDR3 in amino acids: CASSLSEDNNEQFF. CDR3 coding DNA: TGTGCCAGCAGCTTATCGGAGGATAACAATGAGCAGTTCTTC. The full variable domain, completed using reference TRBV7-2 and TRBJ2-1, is GAGVSQSPSNKVTEKGKDVELRCDPISGHTALYWYRQSLGQGLEFLIYFQGNSAPDKSGLPSDRFSAERTGGSVSTLTIQRTQQEDSAVYLCASSLSEDNNEQFFGPGTRLTVL.

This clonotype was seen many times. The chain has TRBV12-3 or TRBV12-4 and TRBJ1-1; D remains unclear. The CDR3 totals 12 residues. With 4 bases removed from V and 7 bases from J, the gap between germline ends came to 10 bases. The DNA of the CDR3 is TGTGCCAGCAGTTGGGGAGGGCTTGAAGCTTTCTTT. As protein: CASSWGGLEAFF.

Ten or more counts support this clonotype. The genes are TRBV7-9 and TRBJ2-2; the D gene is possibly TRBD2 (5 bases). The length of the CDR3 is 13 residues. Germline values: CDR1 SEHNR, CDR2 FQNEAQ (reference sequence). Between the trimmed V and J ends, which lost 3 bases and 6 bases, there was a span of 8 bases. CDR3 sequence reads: CASSFTSSGELFF. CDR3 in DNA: TGTGCCAGCAGCTTTACTAGTTCCGGGGAGCTGTTTTTT.

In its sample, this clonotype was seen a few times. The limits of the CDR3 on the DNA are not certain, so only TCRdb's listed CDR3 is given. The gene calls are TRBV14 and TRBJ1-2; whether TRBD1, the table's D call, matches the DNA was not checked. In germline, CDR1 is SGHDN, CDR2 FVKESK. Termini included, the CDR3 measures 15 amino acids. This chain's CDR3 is CASSQDTVGQGAITF.

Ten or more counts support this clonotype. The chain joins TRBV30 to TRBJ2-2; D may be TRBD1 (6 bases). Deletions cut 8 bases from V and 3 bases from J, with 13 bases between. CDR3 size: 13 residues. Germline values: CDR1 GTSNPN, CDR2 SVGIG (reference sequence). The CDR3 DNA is TGTGCCGGCCGGGACACCTACACCGGGGAGCTGTTTTTT. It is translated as CAGRDTYTGELFF.

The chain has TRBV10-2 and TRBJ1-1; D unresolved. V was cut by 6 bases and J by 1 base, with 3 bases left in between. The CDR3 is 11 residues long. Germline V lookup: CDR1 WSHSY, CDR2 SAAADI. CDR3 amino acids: CASRENTEAFF. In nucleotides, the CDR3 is TGCGCCAGCAGGGAGAACACTGAAGCTTTCTTT.

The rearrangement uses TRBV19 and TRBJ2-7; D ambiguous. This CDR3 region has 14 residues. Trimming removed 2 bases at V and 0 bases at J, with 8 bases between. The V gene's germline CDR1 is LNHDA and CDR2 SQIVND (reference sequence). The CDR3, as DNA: TGTGCCAGTAGTATATGGCGGAACTCCTACGAGCAGTACTTC. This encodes CASSIWRNSYEQYF.

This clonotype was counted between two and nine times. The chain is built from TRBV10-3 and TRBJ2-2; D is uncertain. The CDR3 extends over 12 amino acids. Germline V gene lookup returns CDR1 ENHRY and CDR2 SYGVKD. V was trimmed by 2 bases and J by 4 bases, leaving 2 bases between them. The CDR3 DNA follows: TGTGCCATCAGTGAGATCACCGGGGAGCTGTTTTTT. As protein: CAISEITGELFF.

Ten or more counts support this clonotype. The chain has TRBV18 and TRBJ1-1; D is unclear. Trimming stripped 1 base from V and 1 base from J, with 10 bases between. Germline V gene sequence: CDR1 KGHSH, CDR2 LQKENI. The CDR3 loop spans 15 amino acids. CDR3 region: CASSPLMEANTEAFF. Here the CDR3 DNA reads TGTGCCAGCTCACCACTTATGGAGGCGAACACTGAAGCTTTCTTT. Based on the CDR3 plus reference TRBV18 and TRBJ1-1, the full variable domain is NAGVMQNPRHLVRRRGQEARLRCSPMKGHSHVYWYRQLPEEGLKFMVYLQKENIIDESGMPKERFSAEFPKEGPSILRIQQVVRGDSAAYFCASSPLMEANTEAFFGQGTRLTVV.

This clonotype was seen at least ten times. The CDR3 DNA reads TGCAGCGTTGCTCACTCAGTAACCTACGAGCAGTACTTC. Its protein product is CSVAHSVTYEQYF. The rearrangement links TRBV29-1 to TRBJ2-7; no definite D call. Germline loops: CDR1 SQVTM, CDR2 ANQGSEA. The CDR3 runs to 13 residues. Trimming took 4 bases from V and 2 from J, leaving 12 bases between them.

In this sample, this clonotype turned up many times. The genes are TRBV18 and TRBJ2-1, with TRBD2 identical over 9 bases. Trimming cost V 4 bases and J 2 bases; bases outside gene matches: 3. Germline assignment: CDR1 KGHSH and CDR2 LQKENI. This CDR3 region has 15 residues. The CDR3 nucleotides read TGTGCCAGCTCACGAAGCGGGGGGACCTACAATGAGCAGTTCTTC. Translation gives CASSRSGGTYNEQFF.

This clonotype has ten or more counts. DNA of the CDR3: TGCAGCGTTGAAAGATCGGGAGGGAACACTGAAGCTTTCTTT. It specifies CSVERSGGNTEAFF. The chain is built from TRBV29-1 and TRBJ1-1; no definite D call. Between the trimmed V and J ends, which lost 2 bases and 1 base, there was a span of 11 bases. Germline V lookup: CDR1 SQVTM, CDR2 ANQGSEA. The CDR3 is 14 residues long.

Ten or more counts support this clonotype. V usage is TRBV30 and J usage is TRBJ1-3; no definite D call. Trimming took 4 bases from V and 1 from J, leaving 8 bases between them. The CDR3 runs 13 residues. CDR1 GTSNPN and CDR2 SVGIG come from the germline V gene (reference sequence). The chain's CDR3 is CAWNTASGNTIYF. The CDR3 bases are TGTGCCTGGAACACAGCTTCTGGAAACACCATATATTTT.

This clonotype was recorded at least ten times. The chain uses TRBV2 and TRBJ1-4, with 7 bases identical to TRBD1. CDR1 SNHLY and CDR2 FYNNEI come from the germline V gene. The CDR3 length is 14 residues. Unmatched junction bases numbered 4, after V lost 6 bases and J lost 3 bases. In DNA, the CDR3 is TGTGCCAGCAGGGCAGGGGGTGCTAATGAAAAACTGTTTTTT. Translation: CASRAGGANEKLFF. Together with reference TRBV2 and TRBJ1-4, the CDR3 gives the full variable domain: EPEVTQTPSHQVTQMGQEVILRCVPISNHLYFYWYRQILGQKVEFLVSFYNNEISEKSEIFDDQFSVERPDGSNFTLKIRSTKLEDSAMYFCASRAGGANEKLFFGSGTQLSVL.

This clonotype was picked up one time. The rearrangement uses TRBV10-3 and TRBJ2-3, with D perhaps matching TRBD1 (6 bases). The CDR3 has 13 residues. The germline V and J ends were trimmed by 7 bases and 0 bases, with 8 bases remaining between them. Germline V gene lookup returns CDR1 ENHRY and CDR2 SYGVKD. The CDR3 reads CAITQGSTDTQYF. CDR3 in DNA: TGTGCCATCACACAGGGTAGCACAGATACGCAGTATTTT.

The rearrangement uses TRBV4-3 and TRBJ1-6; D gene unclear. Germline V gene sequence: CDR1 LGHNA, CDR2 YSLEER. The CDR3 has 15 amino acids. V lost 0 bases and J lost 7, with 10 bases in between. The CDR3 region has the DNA TGCGCCAGCAGCCAAGATCGGGCTAGCAATTCACCCCTCCACTTT. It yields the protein CASSQDRASNSPLHF.

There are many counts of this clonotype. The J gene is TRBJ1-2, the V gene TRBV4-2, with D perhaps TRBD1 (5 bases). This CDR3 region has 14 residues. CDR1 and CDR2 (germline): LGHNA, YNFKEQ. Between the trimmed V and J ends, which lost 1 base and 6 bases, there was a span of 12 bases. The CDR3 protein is CASSQGGRTDGYTF. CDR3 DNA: TGTGCCAGCAGCCAAGGGGGCAGGACTGATGGCTACACCTTC.

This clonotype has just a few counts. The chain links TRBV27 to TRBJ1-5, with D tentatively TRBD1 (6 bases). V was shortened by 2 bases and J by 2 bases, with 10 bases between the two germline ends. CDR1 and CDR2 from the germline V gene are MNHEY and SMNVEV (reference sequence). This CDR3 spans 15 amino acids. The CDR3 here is CASSLEGGRNQPQHF. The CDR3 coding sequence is TGTGCCAGCAGTTTAGAAGGGGGACGCAATCAGCCCCAGCATTTT.